The clone carrying this T cell receptor (beta chain) was seen a single time. This CDR3 is built from 13 residues. Germline V lookup: CDR1 MNHEY, CDR2 SVGAGI. After removal of 7 bases from V and 10 bases from J, the junction contained 7 bases not matched to a gene. This specimen belongs to a study of blood T cell repertoires in COVID-19. Study-wide background: Sites in the United States, Italy and Spain provided acute and convalescent COVID-19 samples.

The participants were between 18 and 89 years old and came from roughly 25 US areas. TCRdb's table, derived via immunoSEQ multiplex PCR, lists solely in-frame clones and lacks some. The repertoire holds 380,000 or so clones, 88% seen once, with around 1.9% in the top ten. The sequence derives from a woman in her thirties or forties with acute COVID-19. The V call is TRBV6-5, the J call TRBJ1-6; 7 positions match TRBD1. The specimen sequenced was PBMCs or T cells enriched from blood (not recorded which). The CDR3 bases are TGTGCCAGCAACACCGACAGGGTCTCACCCCTCCACTTT. This encodes CASNTDRVSPLHF.